This T cell receptor (beta chain) was captured in a study of T cells after yellow fever vaccination. This clonotype was observed once. Its antigen is still unknown. The CDR3 runs 10 residues. The V end lost 8 bases, the J end lost 11 bases, and 13 bases lay between the germline ends. Germline V gene lookup returns CDR1 MNHEY and CDR2 SMNVEV (reference sequence). From the 5' RACE reads, TCRdb called clonotypes with MiXCR, one entry per CDR3 protein. The sample carries under 300,000 distinct CDR3 sequences, around 13% recorded once. Study conclusions and caveats: Post-booster reappearance was seen for most primary-vaccination clones (around 96% CD4, 75% to 90% CD8).

V usage is TRBV27 and J usage is TRBJ2-7; tentative D call: TRBD2 (6 bases). The origin of this receptor is a man aged 30 to 39 who received the YFV17D yellow fever vaccine. The starting material was CD4+ T cells sorted from PBMCs, obtained 45 days after the yellow fever booster vaccination. DNA for the CDR3: TGTGCCAGCCGGCGGGGACGCGAGTACTTC. It translates to CASRRGREYF.